The source of this T cell receptor (beta chain) is a study of T-cell reconstitution after alpha-beta-depleted transplantation in children. Using unique molecular identifiers, the investigators prepared the TCRbeta library. TCRdb re-analysed the PCR reads in MiXCR, keeping a single row per CDR3 protein. The table has 200,000 to 300,000 distinct CDR3 sequences, approximately 12% seen once. This clonotype was seen many times. Per the germline V gene, CDR1 is DFQATT and CDR2 is SNEGSKA (reference sequence). V was trimmed by 5 bases and J by 3 bases, leaving 8 bases between them. This CDR3 spans 11 amino acids.

The chain carries TRBV20-1 and TRBJ2-7; no clear D. This clonotype originated in a human donor who donated a stem cell graft to a child with acute lymphoblastic leukemia. The sample in question was PBMCs from the stem cell graft donor, obtained from the stem cell graft. The CDR3 DNA reads as TGCAGTGCTGAGCCCCTCTACGAGCAGTACTTC. It codes for CSAEPLYEQYF.